The clone carrying this TCR beta chain was seen only once. The antigen remains undetermined. The data are from a study of cytomegalovirus exposure and HLA in healthy donors. This table comes from immunoSEQ multiplex PCR, and its TCRdb copy is limited to in-frame clones, with some not included. The sample carries some 170,000 clones, 85% to 90% recorded once. Whole-study findings and limits: Cytomegalovirus-associated status was assigned to more than 150 TCR beta chains. Within the 130 or so validation repertoires, first-cohort TCR clusters tended to co-occur, according to a later analysis.

V lost 0 bases, J lost 5 bases, and 7 bases stayed unmatched. Germline V gene data show CDR1 as SGHRS and CDR2 as YFSETQ. The CDR3 length is 17 residues. The sequenced material came from PBMCs. This chain connects TRBV5-1 to TRBJ2-1; 11 nucleotides line up with TRBD2. This receptor was identified in a woman younger than 35 in good health and CMV-seropositive. The CDR3, as DNA: TGCGCCAGCAGCTTGGTGCTAGCGGGAGGAGTCCACAATGAGCAGTTCTTC. Its translation is CASSLVLAGGVHNEQFF.